This TCR beta chain derives from a study of beta chain features in type 1 diabetes. Study information: The patient and healthy donor groups were comparable for age, gender and cell yields.

Study-wide points: Any role of HLA type in TCRB rearrangement remained unresolved here. In type 1 diabetes patients, VDJ junctions had fewer insertions; deletions at these junctions were more frequent.

To note about this clone: What it binds is not known.

Over 95% purity was reached by all sorted populations. Expressed TCRB transcripts were sequenced because the entire RNA isolate underwent reverse transcription. Only in-frame clones appear in the TCRdb table, and some are missing; sequencing was by immunoSEQ multiplex PCR. Of about 160,000 clones in the sample, just over 9% are singletons; the top ten hold 2% to 2.5%. The source of this sequence is a woman aged 18-29 years in good health. Material for sequencing was central memory CD4+ T cells from blood.

The CDR3 sequence: CASSRDRNTYEQYF. CDR3 nucleotides: TGTGCCAGCAGTCGGGACAGGAACACCTACGAGCAGTACTTC. The chain combines TRBV6-6 with TRBJ2-7; 8 bases match TRBD1. The CDR3 spans 14 residues. V shed 5 bases, J shed 2 bases, and the junction held 5 bases outside the gene matches. CDR1 is MNHNY and CDR2 is SVGAGI in the germline V gene (reference sequence).